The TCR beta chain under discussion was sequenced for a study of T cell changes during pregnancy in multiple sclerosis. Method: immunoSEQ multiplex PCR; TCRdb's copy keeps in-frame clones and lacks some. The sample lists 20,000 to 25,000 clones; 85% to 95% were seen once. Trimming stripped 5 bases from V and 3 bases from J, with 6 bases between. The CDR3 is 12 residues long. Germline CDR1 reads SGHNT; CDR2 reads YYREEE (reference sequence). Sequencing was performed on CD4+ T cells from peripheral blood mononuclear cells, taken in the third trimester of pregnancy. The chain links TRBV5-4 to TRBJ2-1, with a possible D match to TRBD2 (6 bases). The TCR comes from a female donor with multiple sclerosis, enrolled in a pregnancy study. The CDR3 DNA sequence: TGTGCCAGCAGGCGGGACTACAATGAGCAGTTCTTC. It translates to CASRRDYNEQFF.